The clone carrying this T cell receptor (beta chain) has only one observation. The antigen is undetermined. The V gene lost 9 bases and the J gene lost 11 bases, with 20 bases spanning the gap. Germline CDR1 SNHLY, CDR2 FYNNEI. The CDR3 has 13 residues. This sample stems from a study of T cells in localized non-small cell lung cancer. Here immunoSEQ multiplex PCR was the method, and the copy in TCRdb shows in-frame clones only, minus some. The table lists 75,000 to 90,000 clones, 84% of them singletons. General observations from the study: The greatest T cell clonality was found in uninvolved adjacent lung (higher than in tumor). Heterogeneity cannot be ruled out, as sequencing used one tumor region only.

The chain employs TRBV2 and TRBJ2-1; the D call may be TRBD1 or TRBD2 (5 bases each). The sequenced sample was peripheral blood, obtained before any cancer treatment. This receptor was obtained from a man aged 40 to 75 with stage I lung adenocarcinoma. The CDR3 loop is CASDQPGRGKQFF. The CDR3 DNA sequence: TGTGCCAGTGATCAACCGGGACGGGGTAAGCAGTTCTTC.